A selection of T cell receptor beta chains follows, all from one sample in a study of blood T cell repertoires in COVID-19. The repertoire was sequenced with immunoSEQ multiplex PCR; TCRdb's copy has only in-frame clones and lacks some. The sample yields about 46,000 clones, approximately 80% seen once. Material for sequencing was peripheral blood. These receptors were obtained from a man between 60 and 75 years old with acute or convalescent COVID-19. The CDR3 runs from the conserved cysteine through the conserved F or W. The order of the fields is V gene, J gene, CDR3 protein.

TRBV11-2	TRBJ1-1	CASSLSTRSEAFF
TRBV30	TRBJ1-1	CAWMGQANTEAFF
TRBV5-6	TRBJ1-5	CASSLGLDRARNQPQHF
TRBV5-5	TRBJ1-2	CASSLDPGYRRYTF
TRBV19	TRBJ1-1	CASSIDGGASEAFF
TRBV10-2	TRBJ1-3	CASIGQGKGNTIYF
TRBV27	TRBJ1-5	CASGRGSQPQHF
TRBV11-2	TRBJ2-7	CASSLDRQASYEQYF
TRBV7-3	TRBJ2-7	CASSSLPGHSEQYF
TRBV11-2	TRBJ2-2	CASSLVRQGTGELFF
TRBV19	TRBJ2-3	CASKDRGRGSTDTQYF
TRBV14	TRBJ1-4	CASSPGDRATNEKLFF